This TCR beta chain was sequenced during a study of cytomegalovirus exposure and HLA in healthy donors. The CDR3 runs 13 residues. Germline loops: CDR1 SNHLY, CDR2 FYNNEI. V shed 5 bases and J 9 bases; nucleotides not matched to a gene: 9. The primer mix had 60 Vbeta and 13 Jbeta primers. Using immunoSEQ multiplex PCR, the repertoire was profiled, and TCRdb retains in-frame clones only, with some absent. The sample yields roughly 140,000 clones, roughly 84% seen once. The rearrangement uses TRBV2 and TRBJ2-5; 7 bases line up with TRBD2. Sequences were obtained from PBMCs. The origin of this receptor is a boy aged 2-9 years in good health and CMV-seronegative. The CDR3, as DNA: TGTGCCAGCAGTCGCTGGACTAGGGATTCCCAGTACTTC. This encodes CASSRWTRDSQYF.